This TCR beta chain comes out of a study of T-cell reconstitution after alpha-beta-depleted transplantation in children (dated by TCRdb to about 2016). In terms of the full investigation: T-cell immune reconstitution after TCRalphabeta/CD19-depleted allogeneic hematopoietic cell transplantation in children was quantitatively tracked in the study by means of TCR repertoire profiling. Broad study findings and their caveats: Apparently early alphabetaT-cell count recovery about two months after transplant reportedly relied on only several hundred rapidly expanded clones derived from non-depleted graft cells. Over the following months the frequencies of hyperexpanded clones went down, and after one year T-cell counts and TCRbeta diversity were mostly credited to newly produced T cells. In some patients, high TCRbeta diversity at day 60 was attributed to recipient T cells and intrathymic progenitors that had survived conditioning.

This clonotype was seen repeatedly, ten times or more. No antigen is known for it. No per-base quality is available; no much larger clone lies one base away. The library was produced with PCR. The sample was run on an Illumina HiSeq 2500. To normalize quantification of the TCRbeta repertoire, the TCR libraries were built with molecular barcoding that relied on unique molecular identifiers. TCRdb reworked the public reads: Q25 trimming with fastp, MiXCR clone assembly, productive beta chains retained. Each CDR3 protein appears once, grouped with its most common genes and DNA. In this sample the table shows hundreds of thousands of distinct CDR3 sequences, around 13% of which occur a single time. Jointly, the top ten make up 0.79% of the sample. Relative to germline, V is 1 base shorter and J is 7 bases shorter, with 11 bases between their ends. The germline V gene encodes CDR1 SGHRS and CDR2 YFSETQ. The CDR3, from cysteine to phenylalanine, totals 14 residues. CDR3 DNA only is kept here, 42 bases in frame from base 1.

The sample's treatment or condition label, decoded: allogeneic hematopoietic cell transplantation with graft depleted of TCRalphabeta T cells and CD19 B cells. Transplant recipients were children who received TCRalphabeta/CD19-depleted allogeneic hematopoietic cell grafts. The chain uses TRBV5-1 and TRBJ1-4; tentative D gene TRBD1, with 6 bases matching. The receptor comes from a girl aged 2 to 10 with congenital amegakaryocytic thrombocytopenia, due to receive a stem cell transplant. This material consisted of PBMCs, taken before TCRalphabeta/CD19-depleted stem cell transplant. The base sequence is TGCGCCAGCAGCTTGTCAGGGGCGGGTGAAAAACTGTTTTTT. This yields the protein CASSLSGAGEKLFF.